This TCR beta chain originates from a study of CD8 T cells in ankylosing spondylitis. Whole-study findings and limits: A CD8+ phenotype characterized the disease-linked clones, which were relatively rare in peripheral blood. Existing reports had already noted some motif variants in reactive arthritis synovial fluid and blood. What appeared characteristic of ankylosing spondylitis blood was a TCR beta motif of eight highly homologous variants.

The CDR3 loop spans 12 amino acids. V lost 4 bases to trimming and J lost 10 bases, with 13 bases between them. Germline assignment: CDR1 MNHEY and CDR2 SMNVEV (reference sequence). A quantitative 5'-RACE method, one with molecular barcodes, was used to make TCR beta libraries. TCRdb recomputed calls from the 5' RACE reads with MiXCR, one row per CDR3 protein. This sample has approximately 35,000 distinct CDR3 sequences, with around 15% found just once. As to this clonotype: Its antigen is not known.

The chain is built from TRBV27 and TRBJ1-1; D is ambiguous. Sequencing used synovial fluid, either unsorted or a sorted T cell fraction (not recorded which). The TCR originated in a male donor with ankylosing spondylitis. DNA of the CDR3: TGTGCCAGCAGTTCACCATCCCAACGAGCTTTCTTT. This codes for CASSSPSQRAFF.